The entry below describes one T cell receptor beta chain. Its target is unknown. PCR primers comprised 60 Vbeta and 13 Jbeta primers. Clones were sequenced by immunoSEQ multiplex PCR, and TCRdb holds only the in-frame ones, with some missing. The sample table sets out 150,000 to 200,000 clones. This entry comes from a study of cytomegalovirus exposure and HLA in healthy donors. Germline V gene data show CDR1 as SGHAT and CDR2 as FQDESV (reference sequence). V shed 5 bases and J 13 bases; nucleotides not matched to a gene: 8. This CDR3 is 13 amino acids long. Whole-study findings and limits: Per a later analysis, HLA-associated TCR beta chains showed more clonal expansion than other, equally common TCR beta chains. Sequencing likely generated an artifact that appeared as a cluster of highly shared sequence variants.

This clonotype was obtained from a man younger than 40 in good health and CMV-seronegative. The chain joins TRBV11-1 to TRBJ2-1; 10 positions agree with TRBD2. The specimen was PBMCs. The CDR3 DNA reads as TGTGCCAGCAGCCCCGAACGACTAGCGGGCCAGTTCTTC. Its protein product is CASSPERLAGQFF.